This passage covers 26 T cell receptor beta chains from one sample sequenced in a study of tumor-infiltrating lymphocytes in primary liver carcinoma. Total RNA and DNA came together from around 20-30 mg of bulk tissue without cell sorting. Synthesis of TCR beta cDNA was carried out from around 540 ng total RNA with a constant-region primer. Three nested multiplex PCR rounds, a slightly modified ARM-PCR, produced the libraries for TCR beta. TRBV1-TRBV30 forward primers paired with a C-beta reverse primer were used in the first two PCR rounds, which ran roughly 9 cycles each. MiXCR, run by TCRdb on the multiplex PCR reads, gives a single entry per CDR3 protein. The sample contains roughly 70,000 distinct CDR3 sequences, roughly 70% of which appear only once. The sequenced sample consisted of liver tumor tissue from sampling region 4. Documented subset: tumor region T4, right-lateral pole. The origin of the receptors is a man in his forties with primary liver carcinoma and hepatitis B virus infection.

The chain employs TRBV11-2 and TRBJ2-3; 10 positions match TRBD2. The junction had 20 bases not matched to a gene; V was cut back by 8 bases and J by 12 bases. The CDR3 consists of 16 residues. Germline V lookup: CDR1 SGHAT, CDR2 FQNNGV. CDR3 DNA sequence: TGTGCCAGCTCTCCGGGGCTAGCGGGAGCCGGGGGTACACAGTATTTT. Amino acids: CASSPGLAGAGGTQYF.

V is TRBV11-2 and J is TRBJ2-7; D call uncertain. V lost 6 bases and J lost 5, with 20 bases in between. Germline V lookup: CDR1 SGHAT, CDR2 FQNNGV. The CDR3 is 15 amino acids. The CDR3 DNA reads TGTGCCAGCAGTTTCATGATAGATCCGGACCACGAGCAGTACTTC. Its protein is CASSFMIDPDHEQYF. Drawing the rest from reference TRBV11-2 and TRBJ2-7, the complete variable domain is EAGVAQSPRYKIIEKRQSVAFWCNPISGHATLYWYQQILGQGPKLLIQFQNNGVVDDSQLPKDRFSAERLKGVDSTLKIQPAKLEDSAVYLCASSFMIDPDHEQYFGPGTRLTVT.

The chain joins TRBV6-6 to TRBJ2-3; D possibly corresponds to TRBD1 (9 bases). The V end was cut by 2 bases, the J end by 3 bases, with 33 bases between. Per the germline V gene, CDR1 is MNHNY and CDR2 is SVGAGI (reference sequence). This CDR3 spans 22 amino acids. The DNA of the CDR3 is TGTGCCAGCAGTTACCCCCTCACAGGGGGCAGCGGGAGTAGAACTGGTACAGATACGCAGTATTTT. This sequence encodes CASSYPLTGGSGSRTGTDTQYF.

With respect to this clonotype: Compared with germline, one end of the junction differs, possibly owing to a read error. The chain is built from TRBV28 and TRBJ1-4; D is unclear. This CDR3 region has 11 residues. Germline loops: CDR1 MDHEN, CDR2 SYDVKM. CDR3 nucleotide sequence: TGTGCCAGCAGCCGGAATGAAACACTGTTTTTT. Its translation is CASSRNETLFF.

The chain joins TRBV10-3 to TRBJ2-3, with 9 nucleotides matching TRBD1. J lost 4 bases, V lost 3 bases, and 8 bases had no gene match. The CDR3 sequence is 16 residues long. In germline, CDR1 is ENHRY, CDR2 SYGVKD. CDR3: CAISDRRQGGADTQYF. The CDR3 bases are TGTGCCATCAGTGATAGGAGACAGGGGGGCGCAGATACGCAGTATTTT.

A word on this clonotype: Its ends do not fully match the called genes, so a read error is possible. The chain is built from TRBV12-3 or TRBV12-4 and TRBJ2-2; 10 positions match TRBD2. The CDR3 has 15 residues. The CDR3 DNA sequence: TGTGCCGGCAACCTAGCGGGAGATCTCACCGGGGAGCCGTTTTTT. Protein product: CAGNLAGDLTGEPFF.

This clonotype was recorded at least ten times. The rearrangement joins TRBV6-5 to TRBJ2-6, with TRBD1 as a possible D gene (5 bases). Trimming took 2 bases from V and 1 from J, leaving 9 bases between them. Germline CDR1 is MNHEY and CDR2 is SVGAGI. The CDR3 extends over 16 amino acids. This CDR3 reads CASSYAAGSGANVLTF. In DNA, the CDR3 is TGTGCCAGCAGTTACGCCGCAGGGTCTGGGGCCAACGTCCTGACTTTC.

The chain recombines TRBV29-1 with TRBJ2-3; D is unclear. Germline V gene data show CDR1 as SQVTM and CDR2 as ANQGSEA. V was pared by 7 bases and J by 0 bases, with 11 bases between. This CDR3 contains 13 residues. Here the CDR3 reads CSAGLGSTDTQYF. For the CDR3, the DNA is TGCAGCGCGGGCTTAGGAAGCACAGATACGCAGTATTTT.

A word on this clonotype: The CDR3 end shows no conserved phenylalanine or tryptophan, and so a read error is likely. V is TRBV28 and J is TRBJ1-2; tentative D call: TRBD1 (6 bases). Per germline, CDR1 MDHEN and CDR2 SYDVKM. This CDR3 comprises 15 residues. With 10 bases removed from V and 5 bases from J, the gap between germline ends came to 23 bases. The CDR3 region has the DNA TGTGCCACGCCGCCGGAGTCAGGGGACAAGTATGGCTACACCCTC. Encoded protein: CATPPESGDKYGYTL.

At least ten counts were recorded for this clonotype. This CDR3 is CASSQGVNEQYF. CDR3 coding DNA: TGTGCCAGCAGCCAAGGTGTGAACGAGCAGTACTTC. The chain combines TRBV4-2 with TRBJ2-7; D is unresolved. Trimming took 1 base from V and 5 from J, leaving 6 bases between them. Per germline, CDR1 LGHNA and CDR2 YNFKEQ. The CDR3 is 12 amino acids.

The V call is TRBV12-3 or TRBV12-4, the J call TRBJ1-5, with TRBD1 identical over 8 bases. The J call may not be correct, given that the DNA end is closer to TRBJ2-3. The CDR3 covers 14 residues. This CDR3 reads CASSRTGTNQPQYF. DNA for the CDR3: TGTGCCAGCAGTAGGACAGGGACCAATCAGCCCCAGTATTTT.

Worth noting for this clonotype: Being one base from a much bigger clone, this may be a read error. The chain joins TRBV6-6 to TRBJ2-1; 7 nucleotides align to TRBD1. The CDR3 loop spans 14 amino acids. Looked up from germline, CDR1 is MNHNY and CDR2 is SVGAGI (reference sequence). The CDR3 coding sequence is TGTGTCAGCAGTTACGGGCAGGGGGACAATGAGCAGTTCTTC. This gives the protein CVSSYGQGDNEQFF.

Notes on this clonotype: An end of the junction differs from the germline gene, which may be a read error. The chain recombines TRBV4-2 with TRBJ2-5; D is possibly TRBD2 (6 bases). The CDR3 consists of 16 residues. CDR1 and CDR2 (germline): LGHNA, YNFKEQ. The CDR3 DNA is TGTGCTAGCAGCAAAAGCGGGCGCACCCCCCAAGAGACCCTGTACTTC. Amino acids: CASSKSGRTPQETLYF.

The chain uses TRBV4-2 and TRBJ2-6; D ambiguous. CDR1 is LGHNA and CDR2 is YNFKEQ in the germline V gene. The CDR3 spans 16 residues. The ends were cut back, 0 bases at V and 1 base at J, with 7 bases in the middle. CDR3 loop: CASSQDCQSGANVLTF. CDR3 nucleotide sequence: TGTGCCAGCAGCCAAGATTGTCAGTCTGGGGCCAACGTCCTGACTTTC.

In its sample, this clonotype was seen once. This likely comes from a read error, as the CDR3 has no conserved phenylalanine or tryptophan at its end. This chain joins TRBV5-6 and TRBJ2-3, with D possibly TRBD1 on 6 matching bases. This CDR3 is 15 amino acids long. Germline V gene lookup returns CDR1 SGHDT and CDR2 YYEEEE. As DNA, the CDR3 is TGTGACAGTAGCACGGGACAAAGAACGTCAGATACGCAGTATCTT. Encoded protein: CDSSTGQRTSDTQYL.

This clonotype came up a few times. One base away lies a much larger clone, so this may be a sequencing read error. The rearrangement uses TRBV7-9 and TRBJ2-1; D possibly corresponds to TRBD1 (5 bases). The CDR3 has 13 residues. Per the germline V gene, CDR1 is SEHNR and CDR2 is FQNEAQ (reference sequence). CDR3 region: CVSSLGSRDEQFF. The CDR3 DNA reads TGTGTCAGCAGCTTAGGTTCCAGGGATGAGCAGTTCTTC.

The chain links TRBV6-5 to TRBJ2-4; D unclear. The germline V gene encodes CDR1 MNHEY and CDR2 SVGAGI. V was pared by 4 bases and J by 0 bases, with 13 bases between. The CDR3 runs to 16 residues. CDR3 bases: TGTGCCAGCAGTTTCGACCTAGATATAGCCAAAAACATTCAGTACTTC. It codes for CASSFDLDIAKNIQYF.

Concerning this clonotype itself: Given the absence of the conserved phenylalanine or tryptophan at the CDR3 end, a read error is likely. J is TRBJ2-7 and V is TRBV18; 12 positions agree with TRBD1. Germline V CDR1 and CDR2: KGHSH, LQKENI. This CDR3 is 15 amino acids long. V was pared by 0 bases and J by 6 bases, with 3 bases of the junction left unmatched. CDR3 nucleotides: TGTGCCAGCTCACCACCGGGGACAGGGGGCAGCGAGCAGTACTCC. It translates to CASSPPGTGGSEQYS.

In its sample, this clonotype was seen a few times. V is TRBV10-3 and J is TRBJ2-3, with D possibly being TRBD2 (6 bases). V lost 9 bases to trimming and J lost 7 bases, with 23 bases between them. This CDR3 has 15 residues. Germline V CDR1 and CDR2: ENHRY, SYGVKD. The CDR3 loop reads CAISPATGAPNTQYF. The CDR3 DNA follows: TGTGCCATTAGCCCCGCGACGGGAGCCCCAAATACGCAGTATTTT.

This clonotype was seen ten or more times. The V and J genes are TRBV24-1 and TRBJ2-1, with D perhaps matching TRBD2 (6 bases). CDR3 length: 13 residues. Germline CDR1 is KGHDR and CDR2 is SFDVKD. V lost 5 bases to trimming and J lost 13 bases, with 17 bases between them. The CDR3 sequence is CATSANLAGLQFF. As DNA, the CDR3 is TGTGCCACCAGTGCCAATCTCGCGGGGCTACAGTTCTTC.

Notes on this clonotype: A read error may account for a junction end that differs from germline. The chain joins TRBV29-1 to TRBJ2-7; possibly TRBD2 for D (6 bases). The germline V gene has CDR1 SQVTM and CDR2 ANQGSEA. There are 14 residues in the CDR3. The CDR3 sequence: CNVVLAVAFYEQYF. CDR3 in DNA: TGCAACGTTGTTTTAGCGGTAGCATTCTACGAGCAGTATTTC.

The rearrangement uses TRBV11-3 and TRBJ2-1, with 9 bases lining up with TRBD2. Germline-derived CDR1 and CDR2 are SGHNT and YENEEA. V shed 0 bases, J shed 3 bases, and the junction held 12 bases outside the gene matches. This CDR3 spans 19 amino acids. In DNA form, the CDR3 reads TGTGCCAGCAGCTTAGATCTCTATGCGGGAGGGCTGGTCTACAATGAGCAGTTCTTC. Protein: CASSLDLYAGGLVYNEQFF.

The V call is TRBV28, the J call TRBJ1-6, with a weak D call TRBD1 (5 bases). V was pared by 5 bases and J by 19 bases, with 21 bases between. The CDR3 length is 13 residues. From germline, CDR1 is MDHEN and CDR2 SYDVKM. CDR3 sequence: CASSPGGNSHLHF. In DNA form, the CDR3 reads TGTGCCAGCAGTCCGGGGGGAAACTCACACCTACACTTT.

Concerning this clonotype: An end of the junction differs from the germline gene, which may be a read error. The CDR3 bases are TGTGCCAGCAGCTTAAACGCACAGGGGGTAGAGACTCAGTACTTC. Amino acids: CASSLNAQGVETQYF. The V gene is TRBV7-8, the J gene TRBJ2-5; 8 bases match TRBD1. The germline gives CDR1 SGHVS, CDR2 FQNEAQ. The CDR3 has 15 amino acids.

Comments on this clonotype: Sequence at one end of the junction differs from germline and may be a read error. The chain carries TRBV5-6 and TRBJ2-7; tentatively, D is TRBD2 (6 bases). Germline CDR1 is SGHDT and CDR2 is YYEEEE. This CDR3 spans 16 amino acids. The CDR3 is CDSSLSGVASTYEHYF. The CDR3 bases are TGTGACAGCAGCTTGTCGGGGGTAGCTAGCACCTACGAGCATTACTTC.

Comments on this clonotype: The CDR3 end shows no conserved phenylalanine or tryptophan, and so a read error is likely. The chain carries TRBV28 and TRBJ2-5, with TRBD1 identical over 10 bases. The CDR3 is 15 residues long. V shed 5 bases and J 4 bases; nucleotides not matched to a gene: 7. Germline V gene data show CDR1 as MDHEN and CDR2 as SYDVKM. CDR3 bases: TGTGCCAGCAGTCCTGGACAGGGGGAGAGAGAGACCCAGTACTAC. Protein product: CASSPGQGERETQYY.